The rows below give T cell receptor beta chains drawn from one sample of a study of cytomegalovirus exposure and HLA in healthy donors. The protocol was immunoSEQ multiplex PCR, while the TCRdb copy is restricted to in-frame clones and leaves out a portion. The sample has 120,000 or so clones; 55% to 75% are singletons. Sequencing was performed on PBMCs. Receptor source: a man younger than 45 in good health and CMV-seropositive. CDR3s include the opening cysteine and the closing phenylalanine or tryptophan. D genes are given only for firm matches. Expanded clones get a size class; other rows say once, few or many, or leave the size out.

J gene | clone size | D gene | V gene | CDR3 protein | CDR3 DNA
TRBJ2-7 | NA | TRBD2 | TRBV7-3 | CASSYRAGAPYEQYF | TGTGCCAGCAGCTATCGAGCGGGAGCGCCGTACGAGCAGTACTTC
TRBJ2-7 | NA | TRBD2 | TRBV5-4 | CASRSRGRRSGRVGDEQYF | TGTGCCAGCAGATCCAGAGGGAGGCGAAGCGGGAGGGTAGGAGACGAGCAGTACTTC
TRBJ2-5 | NA | TRBD2 | TRBV6-4 | CASSERPGLGGETQYF | TGTGCCAGCAGTGAACGCCCGGGACTAGGAGGGGAGACCCAGTACTTC
TRBJ2-1 | NA | NA | TRBV9 | CASSGISSGEQFF | TGTGCCAGCAGCGGGATAAGCTCGGGTGAGCAGTTCTTC
TRBJ2-1 | NA | NA | TRBV2 | CASGGVGGSYNEQFF | TGTGCCAGTGGAGGGGTGGGGGGCTCCTACAATGAGCAGTTCTTC
TRBJ2-7 | once | NA | TRBV29-1 | CSARDKFSYEQYF | TGCAGCGCCCGGGACAAATTCTCCTACGAGCAGTACTTC
TRBJ1-6 | NA | TRBD1 | TRBV11-2 | CASRPAGTEGPSPLHF | TGTGCCAGCCGTCCCGCCGGGACAGAGGGCCCGTCACCCCTCCACTTT
TRBJ2-1 | NA | NA | TRBV27 | CASSSGFPPNNEQFF | TGTGCCAGCAGTTCCGGGTTTCCCCCCAACAATGAGCAGTTCTTC
TRBJ2-3 | once | TRBD2 | TRBV11-3 | CASSQGTSSTDTQYF | TGTGCCAGCAGCCAGGGGACTAGTAGCACAGATACGCAGTATTTT
TRBJ2-1 | few | NA | TRBV7-6 | CASSARGTNDYNEQFF | TGTGCCAGCAGCGCAAGGGGGACTAACGATTACAATGAGCAGTTCTTC
TRBJ2-6 | NA | NA | TRBV6-6 | CASTEDSGANVLTF | TGTGCCAGCACCGAGGACTCTGGGGCCAACGTCCTGACTTTC
TRBJ2-2 | few | TRBD2 | TRBV4-1 | CASSLAGGPDGELFF | TGCGCCAGCAGCTTAGCGGGAGGGCCGGACGGGGAGCTGTTTTTT
TRBJ2-3 | NA | NA | TRBV19 | CASSISSGVGDTQYF | TGTGCCAGTAGTATTTCTTCCGGGGTCGGGGATACGCAGTATTTT
TRBJ2-2 | NA | TRBD2 | TRBV4-1 | CASSHGTSLAGELFF | TGCGCCAGCAGCCACGGGACTAGTCTTGCCGGGGAGCTGTTTTTT
TRBJ2-1 | NA | NA | TRBV6-6 | CATYYTGLYNEQFF | TGTGCCACTTACTACACCGGACTCTACAATGAGCAGTTCTTC
TRBJ2-2 | few | TRBD2 | TRBV10-3 | CAISESSGSTGELFF | TGTGCCATCAGTGAGTCTAGCGGGAGCACCGGGGAGCTGTTTTTT
TRBJ2-1 | few | NA | TRBV7-7 | CASSLNGNNNEQFF | TGTGCTAGCAGCTTAAACGGGAATAACAATGAGCAGTTCTTC
TRBJ2-4 | NA | TRBD1 | TRBV5-6 | CASSLTGGLGKNIQYF | TGTGCCAGCAGTCTAACAGGGGGCTTAGGCAAAAACATTCAGTACTTC
TRBJ2-1 | NA | NA | TRBV18 | CASSPGQLINEQFF | TGTGCCAGCTCACCAGGACAGTTAATCAATGAGCAGTTCTTC
TRBJ2-6 | few | TRBD2 | TRBV7-9 | CASSSRTSGPYSGANVLTF | TGTGCCAGCAGCTCTCGGACTAGCGGGCCTTACTCTGGGGCCAACGTCCTGACTTTC
TRBJ1-1 | few | TRBD1 | TRBV27 | CASSPGTGTTEAFF | TGTGCCAGCAGTCCAGGGACAGGGACCACTGAAGCTTTCTTT
TRBJ1-2 | few | NA | TRBV13 | CASRSMTGEGNYGYTF | TGTGCCAGCAGATCGATGACAGGCGAGGGTAACTATGGCTACACCTTC
TRBJ1-5 | NA | NA | TRBV5-4 | CASSPGGGDQPQHF | TGTGCCAGCAGCCCGGGAGGGGGAGATCAGCCCCAGCATTTT
TRBJ2-3 | once | NA | TRBV6-1 | CASSVDPERTDTQYF | TGTGCCAGCTCCGTTGACCCAGAGAGGACAGATACGCAGTATTTT
TRBJ1-1 | NA | TRBD1 | TRBV28 | CASGFRITGGGTEAFF | TGTGCCAGCGGTTTCCGTATCACAGGGGGCGGTACTGAAGCTTTCTTT
TRBJ2-7 | NA | TRBD2 | TRBV6-5 | CASSYSRASGRYEQYF | TGTGCCAGCAGTTACTCGAGGGCTAGCGGGAGATACGAGCAGTACTTC
TRBJ1-2 | NA | NA | TRBV6-6 | CATAPEAYGYTF | TGTGCCACGGCCCCCGAGGCCTATGGCTACACCTTC
TRBJ1-1 | NA | TRBD1 | TRBV5-1 | CASSLRPGGNTEAFF | TGCGCCAGCAGCCTTAGACCAGGGGGCAACACTGAAGCTTTCTTT
TRBJ1-2 | NA | TRBD1 | TRBV4-3 | CASSHTAGQDYGYTF | TGCGCCAGCAGCCATACCGCGGGACAGGACTATGGCTACACCTTC
TRBJ1-5 | once | NA | TRBV25-1 | CASSEQGFDQPQHF | TGTGCCAGCAGTGAACAGGGTTTTGATCAGCCCCAGCATTTT
TRBJ2-5 | NA | NA | TRBV10-3 | CAISEFSPGLETQYF | TGTGCCATCAGTGAGTTCTCCCCAGGTCTGGAGACCCAGTACTTC
TRBJ1-2 | NA | NA | TRBV6-5 | CASRIRGLSVHGYTF | TGTGCCAGCAGGATTCGAGGACTCTCGGTCCATGGCTACACCTTC
TRBJ1-3 | NA | TRBD1 | TRBV2 | CASSRDRGRGNTIYF | TGTGCCAGCAGCAGGGACAGGGGGCGAGGAAACACCATATATTTT